This passage covers 10 T cell receptor beta chains from one sample sequenced in a study of T cell repertoires in cytomegalovirus infection. TCRdb reprocessed the reads with MiXCR, giving one entry per CDR3 protein. The data show approximately 140,000 distinct CDR3 sequences, about 6.3% seen once. Material for sequencing was PBMCs. Receptor source: a human donor in good health (CMV status not recorded). Some clones in this sample may be carry-over from other donors' samples.

This clonotype has only a few counts. This sequence joins TRBV7-6 and TRBJ2-2; D possibly matches TRBD1 or TRBD2 (5 bases each). Germline CDR1 SGHVS, CDR2 FNYEAQ. Trimming shortened V by 5 bases and J by 0 bases, and 10 bases separated the two germline ends. This CDR3 region has 15 residues. The CDR3 nucleotides read TGTGCCAGCAGCGGTGGGACGTCGAACACCGGGGAGCTGTTTTTT. It specifies CASSGGTSNTGELFF.

At least ten counts were recorded for this clonotype. The genes are TRBV7-2 and TRBJ1-6, with D possibly being TRBD1 (6 bases). The germline V gene has CDR1 SGHTA and CDR2 FQGNSA. The germline V and J ends were trimmed by 5 bases and 6 bases, with 17 bases remaining between them. The CDR3 is 16 residues long. The CDR3 reads CASSENRAVGNSPLHF. In nucleotides, the CDR3 is TGTGCCAGCAGCGAAAACAGGGCAGTCGGTAATTCACCCCTCCACTTT. The entire variable domain, with the rest obtained from reference TRBV7-2 and TRBJ1-6, is as follows: GAGVSQSPSNKVTEKGKDVELRCDPISGHTALYWYRQSLGQGLEFLIYFQGNSAPDKSGLPSDRFSAERTGGSVSTLTIQRTQQEDSAVYLCASSENRAVGNSPLHFGNGTRLTVT.

In this sample, this clonotype turned up many times. The gene calls are TRBV28 and TRBJ1-1, with TRBD1 identical over 8 bases. Germline CDR1 MDHEN, CDR2 SYDVKM. The CDR3 runs to 12 residues. J gave up 4 bases and V 10 bases, and 5 bases lay outside the gene matches. The CDR3, as DNA: TGTGCCACCCAGGGGGCGGGCACTGAAGCTTTCTTT. It codes for CATQGAGTEAFF.

This clonotype was recorded many times. The chain links TRBV11-1 to TRBJ2-7; D gene unclear. CDR1 and CDR2 from the germline V gene are SGHAT and FQDESV (reference sequence). V lost 2 bases, J lost 7 bases, and 12 bases lay in between. There are 13 residues in the CDR3. CDR3 nucleotide sequence: TGTGCCAGCAGCTTAAGAAGCGTTGGAGAGCAGTACTTC. It encodes CASSLRSVGEQYF.

The CDR3 DNA sequence: TGTGCCAGCAGCTTGGGGGGCAGAGACTATGGCTACACCTTC. It encodes CASSLGGRDYGYTF. The genes are TRBV7-3 and TRBJ1-2; D may be TRBD1 (6 bases). The ends were cut back, 3 bases at V and 3 bases at J, with 11 bases in the middle. The CDR3 sequence is 14 residues long. The V gene's germline CDR1 is SGHTA and CDR2 FQGTGA.

This clonotype was observed many times. This rearrangement joins TRBV6-6 to TRBJ1-1; TRBD1 is a possible D gene (5 bases). Germline V gives CDR1 MNHNY, CDR2 SVGAGI (reference sequence). V lost 0 bases to trimming and J lost 4 bases, with 15 bases between them. The CDR3 length is 16 residues. This chain's CDR3 is CASSYSSRVSGTEAFF. CDR3 DNA: TGTGCCAGCAGTTACTCGAGCAGGGTGAGTGGCACTGAAGCTTTCTTT.

This clonotype was detected many times. V gene TRBV7-2 combines with J gene TRBJ1-6, with a tentative D call TRBD1 (5 bases). Germline-derived CDR1 and CDR2 are SGHTA and FQGNSA. The CDR3 is 14 residues long. The V gene lost 5 bases and the J gene lost 11 bases, with 16 bases spanning the gap. Here the CDR3 reads CASSDLGGVTPLHF. In DNA, the CDR3 is TGTGCCAGCAGCGACCTTGGGGGGGTCACACCCCTCCACTTT.

This clonotype was observed at least ten times. This chain connects TRBV7-2 to TRBJ2-5; D call uncertain. Trimming pared 4 bases from V and 4 bases from J, leaving 13 bases between. Germline V gene data show CDR1 as SGHTA and CDR2 as FQGNSA. CDR3 length: 14 amino acids. The CDR3 region has the DNA TGTGCCAGCAGCTCTAAGCACGGGCGAGAGACCCAGTACTTC. It codes for CASSSKHGRETQYF.

This clonotype was detected ten times or more. The chain links TRBV7-2 to TRBJ1-2; D call uncertain. The germline V gene has CDR1 SGHTA and CDR2 FQGNSA. The CDR3 extends over 13 amino acids. Trimming cost V 0 bases and J 2 bases, with 4 bases left between them. For the CDR3, the DNA is TGTGCCAGCAGCTTAGCTTTAAACTATGGCTACACCTTC. Translated, it gives CASSLALNYGYTF.

This clonotype was counted only a few times. The chain combines TRBV19 with TRBJ1-2; unclear D gene. V lost 8 bases and J lost 5, with 12 bases in between. The CDR3 has 12 residues. Germline V gene data show CDR1 as LNHDA and CDR2 as SQIVND (reference sequence). CDR3 in amino acids: CASHDGLYGYTF. The CDR3 nucleotides read TGTGCCAGTCATGACGGACTATATGGCTACACCTTC.